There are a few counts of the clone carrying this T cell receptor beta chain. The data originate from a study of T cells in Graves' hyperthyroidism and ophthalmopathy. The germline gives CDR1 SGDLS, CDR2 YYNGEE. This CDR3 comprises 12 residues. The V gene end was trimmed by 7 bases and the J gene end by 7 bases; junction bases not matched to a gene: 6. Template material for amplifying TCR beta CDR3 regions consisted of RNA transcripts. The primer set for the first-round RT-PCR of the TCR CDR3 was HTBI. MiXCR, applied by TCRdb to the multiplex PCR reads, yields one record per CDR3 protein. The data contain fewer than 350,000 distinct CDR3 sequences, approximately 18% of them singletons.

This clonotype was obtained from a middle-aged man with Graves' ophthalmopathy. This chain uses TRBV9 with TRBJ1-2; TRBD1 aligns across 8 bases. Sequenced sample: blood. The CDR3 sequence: CASGTGSSGYTF. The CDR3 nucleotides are TGTGCCAGCGGGACAGGAAGTTCTGGCTACACCTTC.